A single sample is the source of the 21 T cell receptor beta chains below, sequenced in a study of T cells after yellow fever vaccination. TCRdb redid the calling of the 5' RACE reads with MiXCR, one entry per CDR3 protein. This sample has about 550,000 distinct CDR3 sequences, with over 15% found just once. This specimen was PBMCs, taken 15 days after the yellow fever booster vaccination. The receptors were sampled from a man aged 25 to 45 who received the YFV17D yellow fever vaccine.

This clonotype appeared a few times. This chain uses TRBV7-2 with TRBJ2-7, with 10 bases lining up with TRBD1. Germline V gives CDR1 SGHTA, CDR2 FQGNSA. The CDR3 runs to 14 residues. Trimming removed 5 bases from V and 3 bases from J; junction bases left unmatched: 4. CDR3: CASSHRTGGYEQYF. For the CDR3, the DNA is TGTGCCAGCAGCCATAGGACAGGGGGCTACGAGCAGTACTTC. The variable domain in full, completed from reference TRBV7-2 and TRBJ2-7, reads GAGVSQSPSNKVTEKGKDVELRCDPISGHTALYWYRQSLGQGLEFLIYFQGNSAPDKSGLPSDRFSAERTGGSVSTLTIQRTQQEDSAVYLCASSHRTGGYEQYFGPGTRLTVT.

This clonotype was observed many times. The V and J genes are TRBV7-8 and TRBJ2-7; 8 bases match TRBD2. With V trimmed by 3 bases and J by 2 bases, 3 bases remained unmatched. The CDR3 extends over 14 amino acids. Per germline, CDR1 SGHVS and CDR2 FQNEAQ. CDR3 DNA: TGTGCCAGCAGCTTGGGGACTAGTGCCTACGAGCAGTACTTC. Protein product: CASSLGTSAYEQYF.

In its sample, this clonotype was seen many times. CDR3 protein: CASSRAGDYEQYF. CDR3 nucleotides: TGTGCCAGCAGCCGAGCGGGAGACTACGAGCAGTACTTC. The chain uses TRBV7-2 and TRBJ2-7; 8 bases align to TRBD2. The germline V gene encodes CDR1 SGHTA and CDR2 FQGNSA. V trimming: 5 bases; J trimming: 3 bases; junction bases outside the gene matches: 3. The CDR3 contains 13 residues.

J is TRBJ2-1 and V is TRBV14, with D perhaps matching TRBD1 (6 bases). The CDR3 runs 13 residues. Germline CDR1 is SGHDN and CDR2 is FVKESK. The V end lost 5 bases, the J end lost 6 bases, and 11 bases lay between the germline ends. The CDR3, as DNA: TGTGCCAGCAGCAGGGGGTTCCGCAATGAGCAGTTCTTC. It codes for CASSRGFRNEQFF.

V and J are TRBV20-1 and TRBJ2-4, with D perhaps TRBD1 (6 bases). Between the trimmed V and J ends, which lost 5 bases and 2 bases, there was a span of 10 bases. The germline gives CDR1 DFQATT, CDR2 SNEGSKA (reference sequence). This CDR3 is 13 amino acids long. This CDR3 is CSAQRGSKNIQYF. The DNA for the CDR3 is TGCAGTGCTCAGAGGGGGTCCAAAAACATTCAGTACTTC.

The J gene is TRBJ2-7, the V gene TRBV6-2 or TRBV6-3; D remains ambiguous. Trimming took 6 bases from V and 0 from J, leaving 12 bases between them. The CDR3 loop spans 14 amino acids. Germline loops: CDR1 MNHEY, CDR2 SVGEGT. The CDR3 spells CASRTTENSYEQYF. CDR3 DNA: TGTGCCAGCAGAACCACCGAGAACTCCTACGAGCAGTACTTC.

The chain uses TRBV29-1 and TRBJ2-3; TRBD2 matches 9 bases. CDR3 length equals 13 residues. Germline CDR1 SQVTM, CDR2 ANQGSEA. The V gene end was trimmed by 4 bases and the J gene end by 3 bases; junction bases not matched to a gene: 2. The CDR3 sequence is CSVGGRVTDTQYF. Written as DNA, the CDR3 is TGCAGCGTTGGCGGGAGGGTGACAGATACGCAGTATTTT.

The chain has TRBV7-2 and TRBJ2-4; the D is unclear. Trimming removed 1 base from V and 11 bases from J, with 6 bases in between. Germline loops: CDR1 SGHTA, CDR2 FQGNSA. The CDR3 is 11 residues long. The CDR3 DNA reads TGTGCCAGCAGCTTAGGGGATGTTCAGTACTTC. Protein product: CASSLGDVQYF.

The CDR3 sequence: CASSLNAGPLYEQYF. CDR3 DNA sequence: TGTGCCAGCAGCTTAAACGCGGGGCCCCTCTACGAGCAGTACTTC. This chain joins TRBV7-3 and TRBJ2-7, with a tentative D call TRBD2 (6 bases). Germline values: CDR1 SGHTA, CDR2 FQGTGA. Trimming shortened V by 1 base and J by 3 bases, and 13 bases separated the two germline ends. The length of the CDR3 is 15 residues.

There are a few counts of this clonotype. The CDR3 sequence is CASSTTTSSYNEQFF. CDR3 bases: TGTGCCAGCAGCACAACGACTAGCTCCTACAATGAGCAGTTCTTC. The chain has TRBV7-2 and TRBJ2-1; the D gene is possibly TRBD2 (6 bases). Germline lookup yields CDR1 SGHTA and CDR2 FQGNSA. Trimming stripped 5 bases from V and 0 bases from J, with 11 bases between. There are 15 residues in the CDR3.

The chain carries TRBV10-3 and TRBJ2-3, with D unresolved. This CDR3 is 12 amino acids long. Trimming cost V 6 bases and J 4 bases, with 8 bases left between them. The germline CDR1 and CDR2 sequences are ENHRY and SYGVKD. The DNA for the CDR3 is TGTGCCATCAGAGAAGGGTCAGATACGCAGTATTTT. Translation: CAIREGSDTQYF.

This clonotype was recorded a few times. V and J are TRBV10-3 and TRBJ2-6, with a possible D match to TRBD1 (6 bases). CDR1 and CDR2 from the germline V gene are ENHRY and SYGVKD. V lost 6 bases and J lost 2, with 14 bases in between. This CDR3 region has 16 residues. CDR3 protein: CAIRDLGQTGANVLTF. The CDR3 coding sequence is TGTGCCATCAGGGATTTAGGACAGACTGGGGCCAACGTCCTGACTTTC.

The V gene is TRBV20-1, the J gene TRBJ2-7; D gene uncertain. The germline V gene has CDR1 DFQATT and CDR2 SNEGSKA (reference sequence). V was shortened by 1 base and J by 6 bases, with 13 bases between the two germline ends. The CDR3 has 13 residues. The CDR3 loop reads CSARVATSLEQYF. CDR3 in DNA: TGCAGTGCTAGAGTCGCGACTTCGCTCGAGCAGTACTTC.

V is TRBV20-1 and J is TRBJ1-1; 10 nucleotides align to TRBD1. The CDR3 loop spans 14 amino acids. V shed 1 base and J 1 base; nucleotides not matched to a gene: 0. The germline V gene encodes CDR1 DFQATT and CDR2 SNEGSKA (reference sequence). CDR3 DNA sequence: TGCAGTGCTAGAGGGACAGGGGGGAACACTGAAGCTTTCTTT. It is translated as CSARGTGGNTEAFF.

The rearrangement links TRBV12-5 to TRBJ2-2, with a tentative D call TRBD2 (6 bases). V shed 6 bases and J shed 6 bases, with 20 bases lying between them. The CDR3 totals 16 residues. Germline V lookup: CDR1 LGHNT, CDR2 FRNRAP. The CDR3 bases are TGTGCTAGTGGCCTGCAAGGGAGGAGGACCCCCGGGGAGCTGTTTTTT. Encoded protein: CASGLQGRRTPGELFF.

The CDR3 sequence: CASSLRGAGSSGANVLTF. The DNA of the CDR3 is TGTGCCAGCAGCTTAAGGGGAGCGGGGAGCTCTGGGGCCAACGTCCTGACTTTC. The chain joins TRBV11-1 to TRBJ2-6, with 7 bases identical to TRBD2. The CDR3 runs to 18 residues. Germline CDR1 is SGHAT and CDR2 is FQDESV (reference sequence). V dropped 2 bases and J dropped 0; count of bases not matched to a gene: 7.

This chain uses TRBV27 with TRBJ2-7; tentatively, D is TRBD1 (5 bases). Trimming removed 2 bases at V and 3 bases at J, with 8 bases between. The V gene's germline CDR1 is MNHEY and CDR2 SMNVEV (reference sequence). The CDR3 is 13 residues long. CDR3 DNA sequence: TGTGCCAGCAGTTTAGGGGCGGTCTACGAGCAGTACTTC. Translated, it gives CASSLGAVYEQYF.

This clonotype has a handful of counts. This chain links TRBV4-3 with TRBJ2-1; 9 positions agree with TRBD1. This CDR3 has 15 amino acids. Germline V gives CDR1 LGHNA, CDR2 YSLEER. V shed 3 bases, J shed 9 bases, and the junction held 9 bases outside the gene matches. As DNA, the CDR3 is TGCGCCAGCAGCCAGCCGGGACAGGGCCTGTTTGAGCAGTTCTTC. This gives the protein CASSQPGQGLFEQFF.

The table lists this clonotype with a few counts. The rearrangement links TRBV4-3 to TRBJ2-1, with 7 positions matching TRBD2. Germline lookup yields CDR1 LGHNA and CDR2 YSLEER. The CDR3 has 17 amino acids. V lost 0 bases and J lost 2; bases outside the gene matches: 7. Here the CDR3 DNA reads TGCGCCAGCAGCCAAGATCTGGCGGGAGTGCCCTACAATGAGCAGTTCTTC. It specifies CASSQDLAGVPYNEQFF.

This clonotype has ten or more counts. The J gene is TRBJ2-1, the V gene TRBV5-1, with D perhaps assigned TRBD1 or TRBD2 (5 bases each). CDR3 length: 17 residues. The V end was cut by 3 bases, the J end by 5 bases, with 21 bases between. The germline V gene has CDR1 SGHRS and CDR2 YFSETQ. In DNA form, the CDR3 reads TGCGCCAGCAGCTATGGGACGTACTTTGATTACGACAATGAGCAGTTCTTC. Translated, it gives CASSYGTYFDYDNEQFF.

V gene TRBV19 combines with J gene TRBJ1-2; weak D call: TRBD1 (6 bases). Germline loops: CDR1 LNHDA, CDR2 SQIVND (reference sequence). This CDR3 comprises 13 residues. V lost 5 bases and J 3 bases, leaving 10 bases between the germline ends. CDR3 coding DNA: TGTGCCAGTAGTCCGAGGGGGGACTATGGCTACACCTTC. It codes for CASSPRGDYGYTF. Together with reference TRBV19 and TRBJ1-2, the CDR3 gives the full variable domain: DGGITQSPKYLFRKEGQNVTLSCEQNLNHDAMYWYRQDPGQGLRLIYYSQIVNDFQKGDIAEGYSVSREKKESFPLTVTSAQKNPTAFYLCASSPRGDYGYTFGSGTRLTVV.